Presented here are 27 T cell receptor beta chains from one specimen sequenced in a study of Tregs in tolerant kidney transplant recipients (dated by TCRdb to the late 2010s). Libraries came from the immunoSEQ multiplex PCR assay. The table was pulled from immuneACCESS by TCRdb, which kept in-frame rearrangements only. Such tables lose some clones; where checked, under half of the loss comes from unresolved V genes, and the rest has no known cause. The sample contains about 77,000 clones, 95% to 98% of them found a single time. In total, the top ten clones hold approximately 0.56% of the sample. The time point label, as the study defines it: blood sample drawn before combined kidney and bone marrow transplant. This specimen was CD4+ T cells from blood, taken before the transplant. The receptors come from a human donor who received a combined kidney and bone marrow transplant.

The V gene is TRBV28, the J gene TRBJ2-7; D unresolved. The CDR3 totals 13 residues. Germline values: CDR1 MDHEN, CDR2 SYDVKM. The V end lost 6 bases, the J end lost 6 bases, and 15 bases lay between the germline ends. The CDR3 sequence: CASSPPSSGEQYF. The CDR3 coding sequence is TGTGCCAGCAGCCCCCCAAGCTCGGGCGAGCAGTACTTC.

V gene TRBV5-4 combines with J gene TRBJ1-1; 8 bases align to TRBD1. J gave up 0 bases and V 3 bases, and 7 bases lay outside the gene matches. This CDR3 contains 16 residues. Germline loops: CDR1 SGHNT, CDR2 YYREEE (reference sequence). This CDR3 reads CASSSGQGPLNTEAFF. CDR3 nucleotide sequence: TGTGCCAGCAGCTCCGGACAGGGCCCCCTGAACACTGAAGCTTTCTTT.

The CDR3, as DNA: TGTGCCATCAGTGATTTAGCGGGAGCTGTTGAGCAGTTCTTC. It yields the protein CAISDLAGAVEQFF. The chain joins TRBV10-3 to TRBJ2-1, with 9 bases aligning to TRBD2. Trimming cost V 3 bases and J 9 bases; bases outside gene matches: 6. The CDR3 has 14 residues. CDR1 and CDR2 (germline): ENHRY, SYGVKD.

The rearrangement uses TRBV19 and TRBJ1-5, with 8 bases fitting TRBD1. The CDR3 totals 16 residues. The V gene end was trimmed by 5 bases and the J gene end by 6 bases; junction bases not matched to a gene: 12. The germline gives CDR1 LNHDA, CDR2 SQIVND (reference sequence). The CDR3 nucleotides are TGTGCCAGTAGTTCAGGGGGACAGGCTTTCGGTCAGCCCCAGCATTTT. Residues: CASSSGGQAFGQPQHF. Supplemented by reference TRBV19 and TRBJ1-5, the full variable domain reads DGGITQSPKYLFRKEGQNVTLSCEQNLNHDAMYWYRQDPGQGLRLIYYSQIVNDFQKGDIAEGYSVSREKKESFPLTVTSAQKNPTAFYLCASSSGGQAFGQPQHFGDGTRLSIL.

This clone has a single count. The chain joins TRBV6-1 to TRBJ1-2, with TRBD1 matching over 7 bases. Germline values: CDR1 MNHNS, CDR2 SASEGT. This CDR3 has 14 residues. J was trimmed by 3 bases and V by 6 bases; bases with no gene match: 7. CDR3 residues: CASSERGRHYGYTF. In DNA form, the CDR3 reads TGTGCCAGCAGCGAAAGGGGGCGTCACTATGGCTACACCTTC.

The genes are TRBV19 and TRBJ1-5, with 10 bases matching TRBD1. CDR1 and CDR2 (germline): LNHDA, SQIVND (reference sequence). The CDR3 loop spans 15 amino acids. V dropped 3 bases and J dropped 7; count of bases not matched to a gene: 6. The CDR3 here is CASSMVGDRGQPQHF. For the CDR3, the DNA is TGTGCCAGTAGTATGGTGGGGGACAGGGGACAGCCCCAGCATTTT.

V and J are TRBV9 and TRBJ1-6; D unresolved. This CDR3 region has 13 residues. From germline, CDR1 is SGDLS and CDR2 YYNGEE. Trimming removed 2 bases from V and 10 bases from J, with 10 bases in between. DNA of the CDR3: TGTGCCAGCAGCGTTAGAATGAACTCACCCCTCCACTTT. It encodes CASSVRMNSPLHF.

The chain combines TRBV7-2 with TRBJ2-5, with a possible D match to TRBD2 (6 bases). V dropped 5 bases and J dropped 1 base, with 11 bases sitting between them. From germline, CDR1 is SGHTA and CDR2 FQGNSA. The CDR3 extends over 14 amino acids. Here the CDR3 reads CASSHTSIQETQYF. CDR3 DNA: TGTGCCAGCAGCCACACTAGCATCCAAGAGACCCAGTACTTC.

The CDR3 nucleotides read TGTGCCAGCAGCCCACTAATAAATAACTATGGCTACACCTTC. Translated, it gives CASSPLINNYGYTF. The chain combines TRBV5-4 with TRBJ1-2; D gene uncertain. This CDR3 has 14 amino acids. CDR1 SGHNT and CDR2 YYREEE come from the germline V gene (reference sequence). The V end lost 4 bases, the J end lost 1 base, and 11 bases lay between the germline ends.

The CDR3 sequence: CASSFYRDRGQETQYF. CDR3 bases: TGTGCCAGCAGCTTCTACCGGGACAGGGGCCAAGAGACCCAGTACTTC. V is TRBV7-9 and J is TRBJ2-5, with 10 bases that match TRBD1. CDR3 size: 16 residues. From germline, CDR1 is SEHNR and CDR2 FQNEAQ (reference sequence). V lost 3 bases and J lost 1; bases outside the gene matches: 5.

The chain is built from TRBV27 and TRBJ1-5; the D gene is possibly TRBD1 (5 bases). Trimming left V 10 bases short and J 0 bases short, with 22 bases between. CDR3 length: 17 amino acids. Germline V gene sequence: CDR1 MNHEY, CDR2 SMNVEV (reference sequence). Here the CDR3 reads CATRTGGGRYSNQPQHF. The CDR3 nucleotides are TGTGCCACCCGTACGGGGGGAGGAAGGTATAGCAATCAGCCCCAGCATTTT.

CDR3 region: CASSLVRTEAFF. DNA of the CDR3: TGTGCCAGCAGCTTAGTCAGGACTGAAGCTTTCTTT. The chain is built from TRBV11-3 and TRBJ1-1; D gene unclear. CDR1 and CDR2 from the germline V gene are SGHNT and YENEEA. The CDR3 contains 12 residues. V was shortened by 1 base and J by 5 bases, with 5 bases between the two germline ends. The full variable domain, with the rest looked up from reference TRBV11-3 and TRBJ1-1, is EAGVVQSPRYKIIEKKQPVAFWCNPISGHNTLYWYLQNLGQGPELLIRYENEEAVDDSQLPKDRFSAERLKGVDSTLKIQPAELGDSAVYLCASSLVRTEAFFGQGTRLTVV.

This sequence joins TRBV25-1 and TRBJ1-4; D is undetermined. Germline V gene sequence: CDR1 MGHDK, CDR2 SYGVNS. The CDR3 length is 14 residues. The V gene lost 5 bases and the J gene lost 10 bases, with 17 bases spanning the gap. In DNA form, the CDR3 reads TGTGCCAGCAGTAAGCATGGACTAATCGGAAAACTGTTTTTT. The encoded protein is CASSKHGLIGKLFF.

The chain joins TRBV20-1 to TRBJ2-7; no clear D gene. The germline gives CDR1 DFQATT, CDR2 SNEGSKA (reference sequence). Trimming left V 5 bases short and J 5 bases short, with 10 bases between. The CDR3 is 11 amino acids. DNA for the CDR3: TGCAGTGCTCCTCTGTTCGACGAGCAGTACTTC. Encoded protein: CSAPLFDEQYF.

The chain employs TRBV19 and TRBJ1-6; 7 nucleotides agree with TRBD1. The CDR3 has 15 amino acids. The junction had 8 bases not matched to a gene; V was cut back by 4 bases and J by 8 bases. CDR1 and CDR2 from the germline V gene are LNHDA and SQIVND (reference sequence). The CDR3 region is CASSSTGVGDSPLHF. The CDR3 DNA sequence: TGTGCCAGTAGTAGTACAGGGGTCGGGGATTCACCCCTCCACTTT.

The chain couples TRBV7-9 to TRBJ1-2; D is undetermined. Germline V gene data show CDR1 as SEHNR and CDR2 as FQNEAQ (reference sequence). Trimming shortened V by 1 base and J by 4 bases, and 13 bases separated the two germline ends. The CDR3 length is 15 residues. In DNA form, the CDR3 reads TGTGCCAGCAGCTTAGGAGCGATTTCCCTCTATGGCTACACCTTC. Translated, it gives CASSLGAISLYGYTF.

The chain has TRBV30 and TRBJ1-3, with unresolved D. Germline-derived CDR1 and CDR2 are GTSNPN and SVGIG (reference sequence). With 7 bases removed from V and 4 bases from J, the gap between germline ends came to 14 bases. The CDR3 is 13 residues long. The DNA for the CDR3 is TGTGCCTCTGTGCAGGTAGCGGGAAACACCATATATTTT. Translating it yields CASVQVAGNTIYF.

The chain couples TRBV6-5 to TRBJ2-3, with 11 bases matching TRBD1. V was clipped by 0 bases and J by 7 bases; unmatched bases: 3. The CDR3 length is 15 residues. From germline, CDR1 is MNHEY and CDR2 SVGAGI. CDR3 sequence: CASSYSGTGGYTQYF. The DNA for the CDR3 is TGTGCCAGCAGTTACTCGGGGACAGGGGGTTATACGCAGTATTTT.

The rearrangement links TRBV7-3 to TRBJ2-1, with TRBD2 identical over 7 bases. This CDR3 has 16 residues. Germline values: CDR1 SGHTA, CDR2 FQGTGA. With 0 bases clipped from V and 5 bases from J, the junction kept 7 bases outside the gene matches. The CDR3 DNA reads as TGTGCCAGCAGCTTAACCCCGACTAGCAGTCACAATGAGCAGTTCTTC. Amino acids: CASSLTPTSSHNEQFF.

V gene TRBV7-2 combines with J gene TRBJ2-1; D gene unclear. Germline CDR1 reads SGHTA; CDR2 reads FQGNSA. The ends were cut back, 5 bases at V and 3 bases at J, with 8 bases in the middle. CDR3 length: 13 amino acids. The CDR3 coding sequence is TGTGCCAGCAGCCGTGAGATCTACAATGAGCAGTTCTTC. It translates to CASSREIYNEQFF.

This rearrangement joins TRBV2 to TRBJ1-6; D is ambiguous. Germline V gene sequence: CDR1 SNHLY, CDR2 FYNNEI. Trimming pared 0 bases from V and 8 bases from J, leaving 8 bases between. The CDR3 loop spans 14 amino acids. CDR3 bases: TGTGCCAGCAGTGAAGCGCGGCAATATTCACCCCTCCACTTT. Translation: CASSEARQYSPLHF.

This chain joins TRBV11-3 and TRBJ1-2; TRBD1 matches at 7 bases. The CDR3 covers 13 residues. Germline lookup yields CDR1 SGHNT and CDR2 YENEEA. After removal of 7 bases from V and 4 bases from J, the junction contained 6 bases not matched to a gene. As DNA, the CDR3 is TGTGCCAGCACTCAAGCAGGGGGCTATGGCTACACCTTC. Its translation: CASTQAGGYGYTF.

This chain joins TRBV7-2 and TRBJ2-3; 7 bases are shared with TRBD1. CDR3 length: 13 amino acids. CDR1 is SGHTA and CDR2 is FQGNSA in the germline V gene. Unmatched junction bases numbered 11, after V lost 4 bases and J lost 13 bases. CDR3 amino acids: CASSSLSGQKEYF. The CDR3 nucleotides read TGTGCCAGCAGCTCACTCTCGGGACAGAAAGAGTATTTT.

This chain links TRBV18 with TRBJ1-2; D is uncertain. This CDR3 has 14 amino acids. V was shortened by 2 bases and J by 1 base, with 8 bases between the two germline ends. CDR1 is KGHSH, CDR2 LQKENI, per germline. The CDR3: CASSPTPLNYGYTF. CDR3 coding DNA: TGTGCCAGCTCACCAACTCCCCTTAACTATGGCTACACCTTC.

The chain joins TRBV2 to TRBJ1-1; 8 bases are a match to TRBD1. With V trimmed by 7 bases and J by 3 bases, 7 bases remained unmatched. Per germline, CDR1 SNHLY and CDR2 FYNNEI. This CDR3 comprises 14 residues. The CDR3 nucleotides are TGTGCCAGCACTAACAGGGGGTCGGACACTGAAGCTTTCTTT. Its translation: CASTNRGSDTEAFF.

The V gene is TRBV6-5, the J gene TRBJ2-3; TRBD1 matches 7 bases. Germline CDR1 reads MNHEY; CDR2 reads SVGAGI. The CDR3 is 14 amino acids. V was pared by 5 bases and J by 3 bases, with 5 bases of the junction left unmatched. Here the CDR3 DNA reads TGTGCCAGCAGTACGACAGGGACAACAGATACGCAGTATTTT. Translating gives CASSTTGTTDTQYF.

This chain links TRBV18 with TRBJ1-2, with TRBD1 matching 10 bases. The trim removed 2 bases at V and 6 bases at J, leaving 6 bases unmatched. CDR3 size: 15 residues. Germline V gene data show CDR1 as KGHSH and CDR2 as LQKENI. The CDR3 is CASSPWTGGGHGYTF. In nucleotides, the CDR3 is TGTGCCAGCTCACCATGGACAGGGGGAGGTCATGGCTACACCTTC.